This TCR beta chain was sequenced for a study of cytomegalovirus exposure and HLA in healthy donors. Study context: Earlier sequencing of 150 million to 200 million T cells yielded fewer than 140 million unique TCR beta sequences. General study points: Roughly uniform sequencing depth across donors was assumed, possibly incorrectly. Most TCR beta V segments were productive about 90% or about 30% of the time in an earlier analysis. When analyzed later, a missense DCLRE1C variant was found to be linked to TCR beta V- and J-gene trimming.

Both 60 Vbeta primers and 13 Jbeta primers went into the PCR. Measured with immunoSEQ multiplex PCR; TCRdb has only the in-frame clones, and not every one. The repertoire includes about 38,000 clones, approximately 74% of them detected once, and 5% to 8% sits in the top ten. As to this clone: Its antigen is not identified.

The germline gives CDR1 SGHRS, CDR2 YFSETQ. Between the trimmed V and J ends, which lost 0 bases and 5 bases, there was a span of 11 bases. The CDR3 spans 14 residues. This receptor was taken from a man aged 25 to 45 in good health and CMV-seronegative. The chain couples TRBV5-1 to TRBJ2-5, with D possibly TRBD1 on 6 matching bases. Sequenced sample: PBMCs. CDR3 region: CASSLGTVQETQYF. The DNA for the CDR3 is TGCGCCAGCAGCTTGGGGACAGTCCAGGAGACCCAGTACTTC.